The clone carrying this T cell receptor (beta chain) was observed a handful of times. Its antigen is undetermined. Unmatched junction bases numbered 12, after V lost 2 bases and J lost 8 bases. Germline-derived CDR1 and CDR2 are GTSNPN and SVGIG (reference sequence). The CDR3 is made up of 15 amino acids. Time point indicated: cycle 4 day 1 (C4D1), after about 6 weeks of nivolumab. Every patient had relapsed following autologous stem cell transplantation, and cohorts differed in brentuximab vedotin exposure. The record originates from a study of PD-1 blockade in classical Hodgkin lymphoma. Study outcomes and limitations: With CD4+ cells, TCR diversity rose significantly by C4D1, but not with CD8+ cells. Repertoire difference causes, possibly disease activity or prior therapy, remain undefined. Patients newly diagnosed and complete responders had comparable baseline diversity.

Assay used: immunoSEQ multiplex PCR; TCRdb lists only in-frame clones, some missing. The table lists some 17,000 clones, about 71% of them singletons. This sample comprised peripheral blood mononuclear cells (PBMCs), obtained before the fourth cycle of nivolumab. The V call is TRBV30, the J call TRBJ2-1; 7 nucleotides align to TRBD2. The receptor was derived from a human donor with classical Hodgkin lymphoma. The CDR3 reads CAWSRAGEEDDEQFF. The CDR3, as DNA: TGTGCCTGGAGTAGGGCGGGAGAGGAGGACGATGAGCAGTTCTTC.